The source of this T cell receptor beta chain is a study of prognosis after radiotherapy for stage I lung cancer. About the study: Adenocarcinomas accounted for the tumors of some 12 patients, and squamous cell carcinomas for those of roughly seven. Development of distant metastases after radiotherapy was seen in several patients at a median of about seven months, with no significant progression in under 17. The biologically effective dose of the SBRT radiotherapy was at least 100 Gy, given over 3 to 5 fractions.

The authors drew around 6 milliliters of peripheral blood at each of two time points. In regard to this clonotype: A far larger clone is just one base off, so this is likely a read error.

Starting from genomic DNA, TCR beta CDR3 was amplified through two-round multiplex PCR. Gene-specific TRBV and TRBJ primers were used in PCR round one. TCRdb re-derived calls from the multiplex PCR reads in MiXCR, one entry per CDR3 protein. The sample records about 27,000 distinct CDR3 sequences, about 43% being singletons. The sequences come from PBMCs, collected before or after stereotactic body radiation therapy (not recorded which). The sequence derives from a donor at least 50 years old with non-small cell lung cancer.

CDR3 in amino acids: CASSTPGVVRFNEQFF. The CDR3 coding sequence is TGTGCCAGCAGTACCCCGGGAGTGGTCAGATTTAATGAGCAGTTCTTC. V gene TRBV6-2 or TRBV6-3 combines with J gene TRBJ2-5; maybe TRBD2 (6 bases). Matching the DNA end better, TRBJ2-1 makes the J call doubtful. There are 16 residues in the CDR3. Germline V gene lookup returns CDR1 MNHEY and CDR2 SVGEGT.